This TCR beta chain was captured in a study of identical twins. The CDR3 extends over 13 amino acids. The V end lost 3 bases, the J end lost 2 bases, and 10 bases lay between the germline ends. The germline V gene encodes CDR1 DFQATT and CDR2 SNEGSKA (reference sequence). TCRdb independently ran MiXCR on the 5' RACE reads; one entry per CDR3 protein. Here the sample spans 120,000 to 150,000 distinct CDR3 sequences, around 3.5% being singletons. Study findings and constraints: Models came in too low on out-of-frame TCR alpha sharing in monozygotic twins. Instead of following the same donors, the conclusions were based on cross-sectional statistical analysis.

This clonotype has just a few counts. The antigen remains unidentified. The chain is built from TRBV20-1 and TRBJ2-5, with no clear D. The sequenced sample was memory T cells sorted from blood. This receptor was obtained from a man aged 18-30 years in good health. The CDR3 loop reads CSASFGYQETQYF. The CDR3 region has the DNA TGCAGTGCTAGTTTCGGCTATCAAGAGACCCAGTACTTC.